The next 28 T cell receptor beta chains were all read from a single sample in a study of T cells after yellow fever vaccination. TCRdb used MiXCR to reprocess the 5' RACE reads, holding one entry per CDR3 protein. The sample carries hundreds of thousands of distinct CDR3 sequences, 15% to 20% recorded once. Material: PBMCs, obtained before the yellow fever booster vaccination. All receptors come from a man between 18 and 35 years old who received the YFV17D yellow fever vaccine.

This clonotype was seen once. The chain couples TRBV6-5 to TRBJ1-6; D might be TRBD1 (5 bases). CDR3 length: 16 residues. V was shortened by 5 bases and J by 7 bases, with 18 bases between the two germline ends. CDR1 and CDR2 from the germline V gene are MNHEY and SVGAGI. The CDR3 DNA is TGTGCCAGCAGTACAGCGACCGGGACGGGAAATTCACCCCTCCACTTT. Protein sequence: CASSTATGTGNSPLHF.

This clonotype was seen a handful of times. The rearrangement links TRBV19 to TRBJ1-1; 7 nucleotides agree with TRBD1. This CDR3 contains 12 residues. Per the germline V gene, CDR1 is LNHDA and CDR2 is SQIVND (reference sequence). Trimming at V came to 3 bases and at J to 7 bases, leaving 2 bases not matched to a gene. CDR3 sequence: CASSMGQFEAFF. Here the CDR3 DNA reads TGTGCCAGTAGTATGGGACAGTTTGAAGCTTTCTTT. Full variable domain (outside the CDR3, taken from reference TRBV19 and TRBJ1-1): DGGITQSPKYLFRKEGQNVTLSCEQNLNHDAMYWYRQDPGQGLRLIYYSQIVNDFQKGDIAEGYSVSREKKESFPLTVTSAQKNPTAFYLCASSMGQFEAFFGQGTRLTVV.

The V gene is TRBV10-3, the J gene TRBJ2-2; TRBD2 is a possible D gene (6 bases). The CDR3 is made up of 17 amino acids. CDR1 and CDR2 from the germline V gene are ENHRY and SYGVKD. V was shortened by 0 bases and J by 2 bases, with 13 bases between the two germline ends. CDR3 sequence (DNA): TGTGCCATCAGTGAGTCACCAGGGACTGCAAACACCGGGGAGCTGTTTTTT. Protein: CAISESPGTANTGELFF.

This clonotype was observed a single time. The chain joins TRBV20-1 to TRBJ2-5; D is ambiguous. Germline CDR1 and CDR2: DFQATT and SNEGSKA (reference sequence). The V and J ends lost 0 bases and 2 bases respectively, with 10 bases between them. This CDR3 is 14 amino acids long. This chain's CDR3 is CSARDLHRQETQYF. In nucleotides, the CDR3 is TGCAGTGCTAGAGATCTACACAGACAAGAGACCCAGTACTTC.

This clonotype came up a few times. As DNA, the CDR3 is TGTGCCAGGGAGGACGGACAAGAGACCCAGTACTTC. Translation: CAREDGQETQYF. The chain recombines TRBV19 with TRBJ2-5, with D possibly TRBD2 on 5 matching bases. The CDR3 is made up of 12 amino acids. Per the germline V gene, CDR1 is LNHDA and CDR2 is SQIVND (reference sequence). The ends were cut back, 9 bases at V and 2 bases at J, with 10 bases in the middle.

V and J are TRBV4-3 and TRBJ2-2; maybe TRBD1 (6 bases). V lost 2 bases and J 6 bases, leaving 7 bases between the germline ends. CDR3 length: 13 residues. CDR1 is LGHNA, CDR2 YSLEER, per germline. In DNA form, the CDR3 reads TGCGCCAGCAGCCAACAGGGGTCCGGGGAGCTGTTTTTT. Encoded protein: CASSQQGSGELFF.

This rearrangement joins TRBV9 to TRBJ1-6; weak D call: TRBD1 (6 bases). The germline CDR1 and CDR2 sequences are SGDLS and YYNGEE. V lost 0 bases and J lost 5, with 6 bases in between. The CDR3 consists of 14 residues. The CDR3 reads CASSVEGDNSPLHF. The DNA of the CDR3 is TGTGCCAGCAGCGTAGAGGGGGATAATTCACCCCTCCACTTT.

This clonotype was counted once. This sequence joins TRBV15 and TRBJ1-4; D call uncertain. This CDR3 comprises 15 residues. V was pared by 1 base and J by 3 bases, with 9 bases between. Germline CDR1 and CDR2: LNHNV and YYDKDF (reference sequence). The DNA of the CDR3 is TGTGCCACCAGCAGAGGTGTTGCCGCTAATGAAAAACTGTTTTTT. Its protein product is CATSRGVAANEKLFF.

This clonotype has just a few counts. The V gene is TRBV7-3, the J gene TRBJ2-7, with TRBD2 matching 8 bases. CDR1 and CDR2 (germline): SGHTA, FQGTGA. This CDR3 comprises 13 residues. V shed 11 bases and J 9 bases; nucleotides not matched to a gene: 15. The CDR3 DNA is TGTGCCTCCTCCTCGGGGGGGGCAAATGGGCAGTACTTC. Its translation: CASSSGGANGQYF.

This clonotype has at least ten counts. The rearrangement joins TRBV10-3 to TRBJ2-5; TRBD1 matches 7 bases. This CDR3 is built from 14 residues. The ends lost 3 bases at V and 3 bases at J; junction bases unmatched: 4. From germline, CDR1 is ENHRY and CDR2 SYGVKD. The CDR3 is CAISEGTAEETQYF. CDR3 bases: TGTGCCATCAGTGAAGGGACAGCGGAAGAGACCCAGTACTTC.

The CDR3 nucleotides read TGCGCCAGCAGCTTGTCGGCAGGGGCCGTCAATCAGCCCCAGCATTTT. This codes for CASSLSAGAVNQPQHF. The gene calls are TRBV5-1 and TRBJ1-5; a weak D match, TRBD1 (6 bases). Germline CDR1 is SGHRS and CDR2 is YFSETQ. CDR3 length equals 16 residues. Deletions cut 1 base from V and 3 bases from J, with 14 bases between.

This clonotype was seen a handful of times. The V and J genes are TRBV20-1 and TRBJ2-7; the D gene is possibly TRBD2 (5 bases). V lost 3 bases and J lost 0, with 12 bases in between. The CDR3 is 14 amino acids. Germline V gene lookup returns CDR1 DFQATT and CDR2 SNEGSKA (reference sequence). CDR3 nucleotide sequence: TGCAGTGCTAGGAGGGCATCGAGCTCCTACGAGCAGTACGTC. Translating it yields CSARRASSSYEQYV.

This clonotype was detected once. The V and J genes are TRBV6-5 and TRBJ1-5, with no clear D. The CDR3 runs 15 residues. The germline V and J ends were trimmed by 6 bases and 5 bases, with 17 bases remaining between them. The germline V gene encodes CDR1 MNHEY and CDR2 SVGAGI. CDR3 DNA: TGTGCCAGCAGCCCCGTCGGCGGGGATGATCAGCCCCAGCATTTT. Amino acids: CASSPVGGDDQPQHF.

This clonotype was observed a few times. J is TRBJ2-7 and V is TRBV27; 7 positions match TRBD2. The CDR3 length is 15 residues. V was clipped by 0 bases and J by 1 base; unmatched bases: 3. The germline V gene encodes CDR1 MNHEY and CDR2 SMNVEV (reference sequence). The CDR3 spells CASSLSGLLSYEQYF. CDR3 DNA sequence: TGTGCCAGCAGTTTATCGGGACTACTATCCTACGAGCAGTACTTC.

This clonotype was found a few times. This chain's CDR3 is CASSWWAEDTQYF. The DNA of the CDR3 is TGTGCCAGCAGTTGGTGGGCGGAGGATACGCAGTATTTT. This chain connects TRBV28 to TRBJ2-3; D remains ambiguous. The V end lost 4 bases, the J end lost 6 bases, and 11 bases lay between the germline ends. Germline values: CDR1 MDHEN, CDR2 SYDVKM. The CDR3 covers 13 residues.

This clonotype was detected only a few times. Germline is not matched at one junction end, which may reflect a read error. The chain couples TRBV18 to TRBJ1-2, with a tentative D call TRBD1 (5 bases). This CDR3 has 13 residues. In germline, CDR1 is KGHSH, CDR2 LQKENI. The CDR3 here is CASSTPGNYGYTF. The CDR3 nucleotides read TGTGCCAGCTCAACACCAGGGAACTATGGCTACACCTTC.

This clonotype has more than one count but fewer than ten. V gene TRBV2 combines with J gene TRBJ2-2; the match to TRBD2 covers 7 bases. The germline V gene encodes CDR1 SNHLY and CDR2 FYNNEI. Unmatched junction bases numbered 7, after V lost 9 bases and J lost 0 bases. CDR3 size: 15 residues. This chain's CDR3 is CASRRDYPNTGELFF. As DNA, the CDR3 is TGTGCCAGTCGCCGGGACTACCCGAACACCGGGGAGCTGTTTTTT.

This clonotype was counted only a few times. The rearrangement uses TRBV12-3 or TRBV12-4 and TRBJ1-1; TRBD1 matches 7 bases. The CDR3 totals 15 residues. Trimming took 5 bases from V and 1 from J; bases not matched to a gene: 7. CDR3 sequence (DNA): TGTGCCAGCAGTCCGAATTACAGGGGGAACACTGAAGCTTTCTTT. Translation gives CASSPNYRGNTEAFF.

This clonotype has a handful of counts. The J gene is TRBJ1-2, the V gene TRBV18; D may be TRBD1 (5 bases). The CDR3 sequence is 13 residues long. V gave up 2 bases and J gave up 12 bases, with 16 bases separating them. Germline-derived CDR1 and CDR2 are KGHSH and LQKENI. The CDR3: CASSPGTDRDHTF. For the CDR3, the DNA is TGTGCCAGCTCACCAGGGACGGATAGGGATCACACCTTC.

The chain links TRBV5-5 to TRBJ2-5; 8 bases line up with TRBD2. Germline lookup yields CDR1 SGHKS and CDR2 YYEKEE (reference sequence). The V gene end was trimmed by 4 bases and the J gene end by 7 bases; junction bases not matched to a gene: 12. CDR3 length: 15 residues. The CDR3 DNA is TGTGCCAGCAGCCTATTGGGTAGCGGGGACGGGACCCAGTACTTC. Its protein is CASSLLGSGDGTQYF.

The rearrangement joins TRBV20-1 to TRBJ1-1, with D unclear. Per germline, CDR1 DFQATT and CDR2 SNEGSKA (reference sequence). The V and J ends lost 1 base and 1 base respectively, with 10 bases between them. This CDR3 contains 14 residues. This chain's CDR3 is CSARVLGRNTEAFF. DNA of the CDR3: TGCAGTGCTAGAGTATTAGGTCGGAACACTGAAGCTTTCTTT.

This clonotype was seen more than once but under ten times. The gene calls are TRBV10-3 and TRBJ2-7; TRBD1 matches at 9 bases. Germline V gene lookup returns CDR1 ENHRY and CDR2 SYGVKD. There are 15 residues in the CDR3. V shed 3 bases and J 3 bases; nucleotides not matched to a gene: 6. The CDR3 nucleotides are TGTGCCATCAGTGAAGGGACAGGGTCTTTCTACGAGCAGTACGTC. This translates into CAISEGTGSFYEQYV.

This clonotype was observed once. The rearrangement uses TRBV4-1 and TRBJ2-7; 9 bases line up with TRBD1. This CDR3 contains 18 residues. Trimming at V came to 1 base and at J to 4 bases, leaving 14 bases not matched to a gene. Germline-derived CDR1 and CDR2 are MGHRA and YSYEKL. CDR3 amino acids: CASSQGPPQGQGVYEQYF. CDR3 bases: TGCGCCAGCAGCCAAGGTCCCCCGCAGGGACAGGGCGTTTACGAGCAGTACTTC.

At least ten counts were recorded for this clonotype. The J gene is TRBJ2-6, the V gene TRBV29-1; no firm D call. The CDR3 loop spans 14 amino acids. CDR1 is SQVTM and CDR2 is ANQGSEA in the germline V gene. Trimming took off 1 base at V and 3 bases at J, with 7 bases between the two ends. The CDR3 sequence is CSVEGADGANVLTF. The CDR3, as DNA: TGCAGCGTTGAAGGGGCGGATGGGGCCAACGTCCTGACTTTC.

This clonotype was observed a few times. The CDR3 reads CASSLYVGQGNIQYF. The CDR3 region has the DNA TGTGCCAGCAGCTTATATGTGGGACAGGGAAACATTCAGTACTTC. The genes are TRBV7-3 and TRBJ2-4; 9 nucleotides agree with TRBD1. CDR1 and CDR2 from the germline V gene are SGHTA and FQGTGA. With 2 bases clipped from V and 6 bases from J, the junction kept 5 bases outside the gene matches. CDR3 length equals 15 residues.

This chain connects TRBV7-6 to TRBJ2-1; maybe TRBD1 (5 bases). The V end was cut by 5 bases, the J end by 5 bases, with 16 bases between. The CDR3 has 15 residues. CDR1 and CDR2 from the germline V gene are SGHVS and FNYEAQ. The CDR3 protein is CASSLSGFGNNEQFF. CDR3 sequence (DNA): TGTGCCAGCAGCCTATCAGGGTTCGGCAACAATGAGCAGTTCTTC. The whole variable domain, filled in from reference TRBV7-6 and TRBJ2-1, reads GAGVSQSPRYKVTKRGQDVALRCDPISGHVSLYWYRQALGQGPEFLTYFNYEAQQDKSGLPNDRFSAERPEGSISTLTIQRTEQRDSAMYRCASSLSGFGNNEQFFGPGTRLTVL.

This clonotype has only a few counts. The CDR3 bases are TGTGCCAGCAGCTTGGTTCAGCTAGCGGGGGGAGGGACAGATACGCAGTATTTT. Protein product: CASSLVQLAGGGTDTQYF. The chain combines TRBV5-5 with TRBJ2-3; 11 nucleotides agree with TRBD2. Germline loops: CDR1 SGHKS, CDR2 YYEKEE (reference sequence). V dropped 0 bases and J dropped 3; count of bases not matched to a gene: 9. The CDR3 is 18 amino acids.

The rearrangement links TRBV5-1 to TRBJ2-1; no definite D call. V was clipped by 0 bases and J by 8 bases, with 6 bases between them. Germline V gene data show CDR1 as SGHRS and CDR2 as YFSETQ. The CDR3 contains 12 residues. CDR3 region: CASSLGAYEQFF. CDR3 nucleotide sequence: TGCGCCAGCAGCTTGGGGGCCTATGAGCAGTTCTTC. Looking up the rest from reference TRBV5-1 and TRBJ2-1 gives the full variable domain: KAGVTQTPRYLIKTRGQQVTLSCSPISGHRSVSWYQQTPGQGLQFLFEYFSETQRNKGNFPGRFSGRQFSNSRSEMNVSTLELGDSALYLCASSLGAYEQFFGPGTRLTVL.